These T cell receptor beta chains were read from a single sample in a study of T-cell memory formation after mild COVID-19. Via MiXCR, TCRdb re-called the 5' RACE reads, giving one row per CDR3 protein. The table records more than 300,000 distinct CDR3 sequences, roughly 15% of them present only once. Sequenced material: PBMCs or a T cell subset sorted from them (not recorded which). These receptors came from a man younger than 30 who had mild COVID-19 (a few samples of this study predate the infection). Cell type and time point are not known. The CDR3 runs from the conserved cysteine through the conserved F or W. Each record gives: clone size, J gene, V gene, D gene, CDR3 protein, CDR3 DNA. D genes are given only for firm matches. For some rows the clone size is stated as once, few or many, or as a class when expanded; others skip it.

size: few; J: TRBJ2-7; V: TRBV30; D: NA; CDR3: CAWSAAGYEQYF; DNA: TGTGCCTGGAGTGCTGCGGGATACGAGCAGTACTTC
size: NA; J: TRBJ2-2; V: TRBV5-1; D: TRBD1; CDR3: CASSPTGENTGELFF; DNA: TGCGCCAGCAGTCCTACAGGGGAAAACACCGGGGAGCTGTTTTTT
size: NA; J: TRBJ2-2; V: TRBV6-6; D: TRBD2; CDR3: CASSYPMTSRIPESNTGELFF; DNA: TGTGCCAGCAGTTACCCAATGACTAGCCGGATACCAGAGTCCAACACCGGGGAGCTGTTTTTT
size: few; J: TRBJ1-5; V: TRBV7-9; D: NA; CDR3: CASSRDGPNQPQHF; DNA: TGTGCCAGCAGCCGGGACGGACCCAATCAGCCCCAGCATTTT
size: few; J: TRBJ2-1; V: TRBV7-2; D: TRBD2; CDR3: CASSRPKLAGYEQFF; DNA: TGTGCCAGCAGTAGGCCGAAACTAGCGGGCTATGAGCAGTTCTTC
size: few; J: TRBJ2-5; V: TRBV3-1; D: TRBD2; CDR3: CASSPGRGATEETQYF; DNA: TGTGCCAGCAGCCCAGGGCGGGGGGCGACGGAAGAGACCCAGTACTTC
size: many; J: TRBJ2-3; V: TRBV20-1; D: NA; CDR3: CSARRGRERPDTQYF; DNA: TGCAGTGCTAGAAGGGGGAGGGAGCGTCCAGATACGCAGTATTTT
size: few; J: TRBJ1-5; V: TRBV4-3; D: NA; CDR3: CASSQDSGQPQHF; DNA: TGCGCCAGCAGCCAAGATTCGGGTCAGCCCCAGCATTTT
size: few; J: TRBJ2-5; V: TRBV5-1; D: NA; CDR3: CASSLVGDRQETQYF; DNA: TGCGCCAGCAGCTTGGTCGGAGACAGACAGGAGACCCAGTACTTC
size: NA; J: TRBJ2-5; V: TRBV3-1; D: TRBD2; CDR3: CASSQPGLVEETQYF; DNA: TGTGCCAGCAGCCAACCCGGACTAGTAGAAGAGACCCAGTACTTC
size: NA; J: TRBJ2-2; V: TRBV7-3; D: TRBD2; CDR3: CASHLGGQTGELFF; DNA: TGTGCCAGTCACCTGGGAGGGCAGACCGGGGAGCTGTTTTTT
size: NA; J: TRBJ1-2; V: TRBV20-1; D: NA; CDR3: CSARKLVYGYTF; DNA: TGCAGTGCTAGAAAGTTGGTCTATGGCTACACCTTC
size: NA; J: TRBJ2-5; V: TRBV14; D: NA; CDR3: CASSQEAPVRETQYF; DNA: TGTGCCAGCAGCCAAGAGGCTCCAGTCCGGGAGACCCAGTACTTC
size: few; J: TRBJ1-5; V: TRBV2; D: NA; CDR3: CASSELEGQPQHF; DNA: TGTGCCAGCAGTGAACTTGAGGGACAGCCCCAGCATTTT
size: few; J: TRBJ1-2; V: TRBV11-2; D: TRBD1; CDR3: CASSLGGGQGYTF; DNA: TGTGCCAGCAGCTTAGGAGGGGGCCAAGGCTACACCTTC
size: few; J: TRBJ1-1; V: TRBV6-2/TRBV6-3; D: NA; CDR3: CASSYKAHEAFF; DNA: TGTGCCAGCAGTTACAAGGCCCATGAAGCTTTCTTT
size: few; J: TRBJ2-3; V: TRBV5-4; D: TRBD1; CDR3: CASSPDRGDTQYF; DNA: TGTGCCAGCAGCCCCGACAGGGGAGATACGCAGTATTTT
size: NA; J: TRBJ1-1; V: TRBV4-1; D: NA; CDR3: CASSLWRGGGTEAFF; DNA: TGCGCCAGCAGCCTCTGGCGGGGGGGTGGCACTGAAGCTTTCTTT
size: few; J: TRBJ2-2; V: TRBV7-3; D: NA; CDR3: CASSLTPVTNTGELFF; DNA: TGTGCCAGCAGCTTAACACCCGTAACTAACACCGGGGAGCTGTTTTTT
size: many; J: TRBJ2-1; V: TRBV9; D: TRBD2; CDR3: CASSVAGGSYNEQFF; DNA: TGTGCCAGCAGCGTGGCGGGGGGATCGTACAATGAGCAGTTCTTC
size: few; J: TRBJ1-5; V: TRBV7-8; D: NA; CDR3: CASSSNNQPQHF; DNA: TGTGCCAGCAGCTCGAACAATCAGCCCCAGCATTTT
size: NA; J: TRBJ2-5; V: TRBV27; D: TRBD2; CDR3: CASSPRGGAGGKQETQYF; DNA: TGTGCCAGCAGCCCCCGTGGCGGAGCGGGGGGGAAGCAAGAGACCCAGTACTTC
size: few; J: TRBJ1-2; V: TRBV10-3; D: NA; CDR3: CAISPPIGEDYGYTF; DNA: TGTGCCATCAGTCCACCCATAGGGGAGGACTATGGCTACACCTTC
size: few; J: TRBJ2-5; V: TRBV7-6; D: NA; CDR3: CASSRKRLGFKGRETQYF; DNA: TGTGCCAGCAGCCGGAAACGACTAGGTTTTAAAGGGCGTGAGACCCAGTACTTC
size: few; J: TRBJ1-5; V: TRBV20-1; D: TRBD1; CDR3: CSAFDRVNQPQHF; DNA: TGCAGTGCCTTTGACAGGGTCAATCAGCCCCAGCATTTT
size: NA; J: TRBJ1-2; V: TRBV7-2; D: TRBD1; CDR3: CASSMMGTAVYGYTF; DNA: TGTGCCAGCAGCATGATGGGGACAGCGGTCTATGGCTACACCTTC
size: NA; J: TRBJ2-7; V: TRBV7-9; D: TRBD2; CDR3: CASSRRTDGRDEQYF; DNA: TGTGCCAGCAGCCGACGGACGGACGGGAGGGACGAGCAGTACTTC
size: NA; J: TRBJ2-3; V: TRBV6-5; D: NA; CDR3: CASSYSSGDTQYF; DNA: TGTGCCAGCAGTTACTCCTCCGGAGATACGCAGTATTTT
size: NA; J: TRBJ2-2; V: TRBV7-9; D: TRBD2; CDR3: CASSPELARYTGELFF; DNA: TGTGCCAGCAGCCCTGAACTAGCGAGGTACACCGGGGAGCTGTTTTTT
size: few; J: TRBJ1-2; V: TRBV5-1; D: NA; CDR3: CASSLEAGSVHGYTF; DNA: TGCGCCAGCAGCTTGGAGGCGGGTTCGGTCCATGGCTACACCTTC
size: NA; J: TRBJ2-5; V: TRBV9; D: NA; CDR3: CASSVGGVQETQYF; DNA: TGTGCCAGCAGCGTAGGGGGGGTCCAAGAGACCCAGTACTTC
size: few; J: TRBJ2-2; V: TRBV7-3; D: NA; CDR3: CASSLTSAGNTGELFF; DNA: TGTGCCAGCAGCTTAACCTCCGCTGGAAACACCGGGGAGCTGTTTTTT
size: NA; J: TRBJ2-1; V: TRBV25-1; D: NA; CDR3: CASSETTYNEQFF; DNA: TGTGCCAGCTCTGAGACGACCTACAATGAGCAGTTCTTC
size: NA; J: TRBJ2-1; V: TRBV4-1; D: NA; CDR3: CASSQEGATSVLF; DNA: TGCGCCAGCAGCCAAGAGGGAGCGACTAGTGTCCTCTTC
size: NA; J: TRBJ1-1; V: TRBV12-3/TRBV12-4; D: TRBD1; CDR3: CASSLTPDRGPRANTEAFF; DNA: TGTGCCAGCAGTTTAACCCCGGACAGGGGGCCCAGGGCGAACACTGAAGCTTTCTTT
size: NA; J: TRBJ1-3; V: TRBV5-1; D: NA; CDR3: CASSFTGYGNTIYF; DNA: TGCGCCAGCAGCTTCACAGGGTACGGAAACACCATATATTTT
size: few; J: TRBJ2-7; V: TRBV3-2; D: NA; CDR3: CASSQSGKTYEQYF; DNA: TGTGCCAGCAGCCAGTCGGGCAAGACCTACGAGCAGTACTTC
size: few; J: TRBJ2-7; V: TRBV7-2; D: NA; CDR3: CASSHGVDSGRHEQYF; DNA: TGTGCCAGCAGCCACGGGGTGGACAGCGGGCGTCACGAGCAGTACTTC
size: NA; J: TRBJ1-1; V: TRBV6-6; D: NA; CDR3: CDSQSGAEAFF; DNA: TGTGACAGCCAGAGTGGCGCTGAAGCTTTCTTT
size: NA; J: TRBJ2-1; V: TRBV25-1; D: NA; CDR3: CASSERRGVQFF; DNA: TGTGCCAGCAGTGAGCGTAGGGGCGTGCAGTTCTTC
size: few; J: TRBJ2-5; V: TRBV5-1; D: NA; CDR3: CASSRTRAPAETQYF; DNA: TGCGCCAGCAGTCGCACGAGGGCGCCTGCCGAGACCCAGTACTTC
size: NA; J: TRBJ2-1; V: TRBV16; D: TRBD2; CDR3: CASSQERGGPNEQFF; DNA: TGTGCCAGCAGCCAAGAGCGGGGGGGCCCGAATGAGCAGTTCTTC
size: NA; J: TRBJ1-6; V: TRBV5-1; D: TRBD1; CDR3: CASSETGTAFNSPLHF; DNA: TGCGCCAGCAGCGAGACAGGGACGGCCTTCAATTCACCCCTCCACTTT
size: many; J: TRBJ1-1; V: TRBV7-2; D: TRBD1; CDR3: CASTLQGAVWTEAFF; DNA: TGTGCCAGCACCTTACAGGGGGCGGTTTGGACTGAAGCTTTCTTT
size: NA; J: TRBJ2-1; V: TRBV29-1; D: NA; CDR3: CSVVGGPGDITYNEQFF; DNA: TGCAGCGTTGTGGGGGGACCAGGGGATATAACCTACAATGAGCAGTTCTTC
size: many; J: TRBJ2-3; V: TRBV24-1; D: NA; CDR3: CATSDASGPADTQYF; DNA: TGTGCCACCAGTGACGCGAGCGGACCCGCGGATACGCAGTATTTT
size: few; J: TRBJ2-1; V: TRBV6-5; D: NA; CDR3: CASSYSPRVGEQFF; DNA: TGTGCCAGCAGTTACTCCCCGAGGGTTGGTGAGCAGTTCTTC
size: few; J: TRBJ2-3; V: TRBV20-1; D: TRBD2; CDR3: CSAGGVGADTQYF; DNA: TGCAGTGCCGGGGGGGTGGGGGCAGATACGCAGTATTTT
size: NA; J: TRBJ2-1; V: TRBV6-6; D: NA; CDR3: CASSPGGGGTEQFF; DNA: TGTGCCAGCAGCCCCGGGGGAGGGGGCACTGAGCAGTTCTTC
size: few; J: TRBJ2-7; V: TRBV9; D: TRBD2; CDR3: CASSVAGTIAEQYF; DNA: TGTGCCAGCAGCGTGGCCGGGACTATTGCCGAGCAGTACTTC
size: few; J: TRBJ1-1; V: TRBV13; D: NA; CDR3: CASSPLRGHATEAFF; DNA: TGTGCCAGCAGCCCTCTCCGGGGGCATGCCACTGAAGCTTTCTTT
size: many; J: TRBJ2-5; V: TRBV7-8; D: TRBD2; CDR3: CASSLVISGGALETQYF; DNA: TGTGCCAGCAGCTTAGTGATTAGCGGGGGGGCATTAGAGACCCAGTACTTC
size: NA; J: TRBJ1-2; V: TRBV28; D: NA; CDR3: CASSLLKTGWTGYTF; DNA: TGTGCCAGCAGTTTATTAAAGACAGGCTGGACTGGCTACACCTTC
size: many; J: TRBJ2-1; V: TRBV5-1; D: TRBD2; CDR3: CASSLAISGGDNEQFF; DNA: TGCGCCAGCAGCTTGGCCATTAGCGGGGGAGACAATGAGCAGTTCTTC
size: NA; J: TRBJ2-6; V: TRBV20-1; D: NA; CDR3: CSAGPPGANVLTF; DNA: TGCAGTGCTGGCCCCCCTGGGGCCAACGTCCTGACTTTC
size: NA; J: TRBJ2-3; V: TRBV20-1; D: NA; CDR3: CSARFLSTDTQYF; DNA: TGCAGTGCTAGATTCCTATCCACAGATACGCAGTATTTT
size: NA; J: TRBJ1-2; V: TRBV5-1; D: NA; CDR3: CASSPTDSYGYTF; DNA: TGCGCCAGCAGCCCAACCGACAGCTATGGCTACACCTTC
size: NA; J: TRBJ1-4; V: TRBV3-1; D: NA; CDR3: CASSKRPGRINEKLFF; DNA: TGTGCCAGCAGCAAGCGACCGGGACGGATTAATGAAAAACTGTTTTTT
size: NA; J: TRBJ2-5; V: TRBV18; D: NA; CDR3: CASSLTGTVETQYF; DNA: TGTGCCAGCTCATTAACCGGGACGGTTGAGACCCAGTACTTC